The next 20 T cell receptor beta chains were all read from a single sample in a study of Ad26.COV2.S vaccination and SARS-CoV-2 variants. The treatment was: roughly 20 received Ad26.COV2.S at low or high dose, single or two shots; five or six received placebo; per-sample allocation not given. Sampling happened 63 days after the first vaccine or placebo injection. Clones were sequenced by immunoSEQ multiplex PCR, and TCRdb holds only the in-frame ones, with some missing. The data contain about 380,000 clones, roughly 85% of them seen just once; the ten biggest clones take up about 7.4%. Specimen: peripheral blood, collected in a trial of Ad26.COV2.S vaccine versus placebo. The receptors originated from a person aged 18 to 65 who received the Ad26.COV2.S COVID-19 vaccine or a placebo.

V usage is TRBV3-1 (or the pseudogene TRBV3-2) and J usage is TRBJ2-5; D ambiguous. The length of the CDR3 is 13 residues. Germline loops: CDR1 LGHDT, CDR2 YNNKEL (reference sequence). With 6 bases removed from V and 0 bases from J, the gap between germline ends came to 8 bases. CDR3 nucleotides: TGTGCCAGCAGTGAGACCTACCAAGAGACCCAGTACTTC. Its translation: CASSETYQETQYF.

This sequence joins TRBV2 and TRBJ2-1, with a tentative D call TRBD2 (7 bases). The CDR3 totals 14 residues. Trimming stripped 2 bases from V and 7 bases from J, with 12 bases between. Germline loops: CDR1 SNHLY, CDR2 FYNNEI. The CDR3 region has the DNA TGTGCCAGCAGTGAAAGGGAGGGGGTGAATGAGCAGTTCTTC. Protein sequence: CASSEREGVNEQFF.

The chain has TRBV7-2 and TRBJ2-7; 7 bases are shared with TRBD2. Germline trimming cut 2 bases from V and 3 bases from J; bases unmatched to any gene: 4. The CDR3 sequence is 14 residues long. The V gene's germline CDR1 is SGHTA and CDR2 FQGNSA. The CDR3 protein is CASSLRVAGYEQYF. For the CDR3, the DNA is TGTGCCAGCAGCTTAAGAGTAGCGGGCTACGAGCAGTACTTC.

The rearrangement links TRBV14 to TRBJ2-7; D may match TRBD1 or TRBD2 (5 bases each). From germline, CDR1 is SGHDN and CDR2 FVKESK. This CDR3 contains 14 residues. V dropped 0 bases and J dropped 7 bases, with 13 bases sitting between them. This chain's CDR3 is CASSQDLRAGEQYF. In nucleotides, the CDR3 is TGTGCCAGCAGCCAAGACCTCAGGGCGGGTGAGCAGTACTTC.

This clone was observed a few times. The chain has TRBV4-1 and TRBJ1-2, with D uncertain. V was trimmed by 3 bases and J by 4 bases, leaving 6 bases between them. The CDR3 has 12 amino acids. The germline V gene has CDR1 MGHRA and CDR2 YSYEKL. CDR3 coding DNA: TGCGCCAGCAGCCAGGCCGGCTATGGCTACACCTTC. It encodes CASSQAGYGYTF.

The V and J genes are TRBV4-1 and TRBJ2-1; D uncertain. CDR3 length equals 17 residues. Germline lookup yields CDR1 MGHRA and CDR2 YSYEKL. V was trimmed by 0 bases and J by 2 bases, leaving 14 bases between them. The chain's CDR3 is CASSQECVFLTYNEQFF. For the CDR3, the DNA is TGCGCCAGCAGCCAAGAATGTGTCTTCCTAACCTACAATGAGCAGTTCTTC.

This clone came up once. The chain joins TRBV27 to TRBJ2-7, with 12 bases that match TRBD2. The CDR3 runs to 20 residues. The V gene's germline CDR1 is MNHEY and CDR2 SMNVEV (reference sequence). V was pared by 4 bases and J by 3 bases, with 19 bases of the junction left unmatched. The CDR3 DNA is TGTGCCAGCAGTTCGACCAACGGGGCTAGCGGGAGGGGCCTCGTCTACGAGCAGTACTTC. Its translation is CASSSTNGASGRGLVYEQYF.

V usage is TRBV7-3 and J usage is TRBJ2-7; the D is unclear. V was shortened by 0 bases and J by 6 bases, with 9 bases between the two germline ends. Germline V gene sequence: CDR1 SGHTA, CDR2 FQGTGA. The CDR3 has 13 amino acids. The DNA for the CDR3 is TGTGCCAGCAGCTTAACATCGAGGCGCGAGCAGTACTTC. Its protein is CASSLTSRREQYF. The entire variable domain, with the rest obtained from reference TRBV7-3 and TRBJ2-7, is as follows: GAGVSQTPSNKVTEKGKYVELRCDPISGHTALYWYRQSLGQGPEFLIYFQGTGAADDSGLPNDRFFAVRPEGSVSTLKIQRTERGDSAVYLCASSLTSRREQYFGPGTRLTVT.

The chain is built from TRBV3-1 (or the pseudogene TRBV3-2) and TRBJ1-1; tentatively, D is TRBD1 (5 bases). Trimming left V 4 bases short and J 0 bases short, with 15 bases between. This CDR3 is built from 16 residues. The germline V gene has CDR1 LGHDT and CDR2 YNNKEL (reference sequence). CDR3 residues: CASSPWTRGMNTEAFF. CDR3 DNA: TGTGCCAGCAGCCCCTGGACCCGGGGGATGAACACTGAAGCTTTCTTT.

This clone has only one observation. The V call is TRBV6-2 or TRBV6-3, the J call TRBJ2-5, with D maybe TRBD2 (5 bases). CDR3 length equals 16 residues. Per germline, CDR1 MNHEY and CDR2 SVGEGT. V was clipped by 2 bases and J by 5 bases, with 18 bases between them. CDR3 nucleotide sequence: TGTGCCAGCAGTTACCACTGGACTCGCCGGAGGGAGACCCAGTACTTC. This gives the protein CASSYHWTRRRETQYF.

This chain uses TRBV9 with TRBJ1-1, with D maybe TRBD1 (6 bases). Trimming took off 2 bases at V and 4 bases at J, with 15 bases between the two ends. This CDR3 spans 15 amino acids. Looked up from germline, CDR1 is SGDLS and CDR2 is YYNGEE. CDR3: CASSVSYGGGTEAFF. The CDR3, as DNA: TGTGCCAGCAGCGTTAGCTACGGAGGGGGCACTGAAGCTTTCTTT. Looking up the rest from reference TRBV9 and TRBJ1-1 gives the full variable domain: DSGVTQTPKHLITATGQRVTLRCSPRSGDLSVYWYQQSLDQGLQFLIQYYNGEERAKGNILERFSAQQFPDLHSELNLSSLELGDSALYFCASSVSYGGGTEAFFGQGTRLTVV.

The chain links TRBV2 to TRBJ1-1; D is uncertain. Germline CDR1 and CDR2: SNHLY and FYNNEI. This CDR3 contains 15 residues. Deletions cut 2 bases from V and 2 bases from J, with 12 bases between. The CDR3 nucleotides are TGTGCCAGCAGTGAACCGAGGACGGTCAACACTGAAGCTTTCTTT. It codes for CASSEPRTVNTEAFF.

This clone was recorded a few times. The chain employs TRBV7-9 and TRBJ2-2; tentatively, D is TRBD1 or TRBD2 (5 bases each). V lost 7 bases, J lost 6 bases, and 9 bases lay in between. Germline-derived CDR1 and CDR2 are SEHNR and FQNEAQ (reference sequence). The CDR3 has 12 amino acids. The chain's CDR3 is CASNSGPGELFF. In nucleotides, the CDR3 is TGTGCCAGCAACTCGGGGCCCGGGGAGCTGTTTTTT.

The chain employs TRBV5-1 and TRBJ2-2; a possible D gene is TRBD1 (5 bases). V was shortened by 4 bases and J by 9 bases, with 16 bases between the two germline ends. The CDR3 is 14 residues long. CDR1 SGHRS and CDR2 YFSETQ come from the germline V gene. The CDR3, as DNA: TGCGCCAGCAGCCTATTGACAGTCCACCGGGAGCTGTTTTTT. Translated: CASSLLTVHRELFF.

This clone was observed a single time. The chain uses TRBV12-3 or TRBV12-4 and TRBJ1-1, with no clear D. This CDR3 has 12 amino acids. V gave up 0 bases and J gave up 10 bases, with 9 bases separating them. DNA for the CDR3: TGTGCCAGCAGTTTAGCCCCTAGAGGAGCTTTCTTT. Translated, it gives CASSLAPRGAFF.

The chain recombines TRBV5-6 with TRBJ1-1; tentatively, D is TRBD1 (6 bases). The CDR3 loop spans 14 amino acids. With 4 bases removed from V and 1 base from J, the gap between germline ends came to 11 bases. Germline CDR1 reads SGHDT; CDR2 reads YYEEEE. CDR3 nucleotide sequence: TGTGCCAGCAGCCGGGACACTAAGAACACTGAAGCTTTCTTT. This translates into CASSRDTKNTEAFF.

The chain is built from TRBV11-2 and TRBJ2-7; 9 nucleotides line up with TRBD1. The CDR3 is 14 amino acids. CDR1 SGHAT and CDR2 FQNNGV come from the germline V gene. Losses at the gene ends were 8 bases for V and 4 bases for J; bases not matched to a gene: 9. CDR3 sequence reads: CASLPWDRAYEQYF. CDR3 coding DNA: TGTGCCAGCCTTCCATGGGACAGGGCTTACGAGCAGTACTTC.

This rearrangement joins TRBV5-6 to TRBJ1-5; maybe TRBD1 (5 bases). V gave up 3 bases and J gave up 0 bases, with 16 bases separating them. This CDR3 is 17 amino acids long. CDR1 is SGHDT and CDR2 is YYEEEE in the germline V gene. CDR3 loop: CASSSGQGLYSNQPQHF. The CDR3, as DNA: TGTGCCAGCAGCTCAGGGCAGGGCCTCTATAGCAATCAGCCCCAGCATTTT.

Comments on this clone: Within the sample, other DNA sequences also encode this same CDR3. This rearrangement joins TRBV11-2 to TRBJ2-3; D might be TRBD1 (5 bases). From germline, CDR1 is SGHAT and CDR2 FQNNGV. This CDR3 region has 14 residues. V was clipped by 5 bases and J by 0 bases, with 9 bases between them. CDR3 nucleotide sequence: TGTGCCAGCAGCCCCAGGGTTAGCACAGATACGCAGTATTTT. Translation gives CASSPRVSTDTQYF.

The genes are TRBV6-1 and TRBJ1-1; D is unclear. Between the trimmed V and J ends, which lost 3 bases and 1 base, there was a span of 9 bases. CDR3 length: 14 residues. Germline CDR1 is MNHNS and CDR2 is SASEGT. The CDR3 here is CASSEVDSNTEAFF. The DNA for the CDR3 is TGTGCCAGCAGTGAGGTTGATTCGAACACTGAAGCTTTCTTT.